The entry that follows covers one T cell receptor beta chain sequence. V was clipped by 2 bases and J by 0 bases, with 14 bases between them. The CDR3 consists of 17 residues. Germline V gene data show CDR1 as SNHLY and CDR2 as FYNNEI. These data originate in a study of blood T cell repertoires in COVID-19. The authors' processing: Reference gene primers were amplified, and this amplification served to estimate nucleated cell counts. Sequenced by immunoSEQ multiplex PCR; TCRdb stores in-frame clones only, minus some. V and J calls and clone size are given by that table; D and trimming were obtained from the DNA. Among 200,000 to 300,000 clones listed, approximately 80% were seen once.

What was sequenced was peripheral blood. V and J are TRBV2 and TRBJ2-1, with D maybe TRBD2 (6 bases). This TCR was sampled from a woman of 80 years or more with COVID-19, enrolled during active disease. DNA for the CDR3: TGTGCCAGCAGTGAACGCAGCGGGTCGAGCTCCTACAATGAGCAGTTCTTC. This translates into CASSERSGSSSYNEQFF.